This T cell receptor beta chain was recorded in a study of T cells expressing NK-cell markers. Study information: The authors derived TCR beta repertoires from sorted CD3+CD56+NKG2C+, CD3+CD56+NKG2C- and CD3+CD56-NKG2C+ T cells. Overall study results and limits: Expanded clones of NKG2C+ T cells had an unclear HCMV specificity. Dominant NKG2C+ clonotype frequencies of roughly 1.0-8% of CD8+ T cells were measured in more than 5 donors.

The CDR3 loop spans 12 amino acids. The germline V gene encodes CDR1 LGHDT and CDR2 YNNKEL (reference sequence). Making the TCR beta cDNA relied on 5'RACE template switching with UMIs. TCRdb processed the 5' RACE reads again and assigns one entry to each CDR3 protein, with no DNA. Its table records 300,000 to 450,000 distinct CDR3 sequences. As to this clonotype: Its target is not known.

The sequence was collected from a man between 18 and 69 years old in good health. Sequenced: blood T cells: a sorted CD56 or NKG2C T cell subset, CD4+ or CD8+ T cells, or bulk PBMC T cells (not recorded which). The chain employs TRBV3-1 and TRBJ1-2; TCRdb selects TRBD1, and the lack of DNA leaves this call unchecked. CDR3 protein: CASVGQGYGYTF.